The 27 T cell receptor beta chains presented below share a single source sample, sequenced in a study of circulating tumor DNA in untreated peripheral T-cell lymphoma. Method: immunoSEQ multiplex PCR; TCRdb's copy keeps in-frame clones and lacks some. Of more than 5,500 clones in the sample, 70% to 80% were seen once. The sample taken for sequencing was tumor tissue. These receptors came from a human donor with peripheral T-cell lymphoma.

V is TRBV30 and J is TRBJ2-7; 10 bases line up with TRBD2. The germline V gene encodes CDR1 GTSNPN and CDR2 SVGIG (reference sequence). V dropped 3 bases and J dropped 2; count of bases not matched to a gene: 1. This CDR3 is built from 13 residues. This chain's CDR3 is CAWRLAGTYEQYF. CDR3 in DNA: TGTGCCTGGAGACTAGCGGGGACCTACGAGCAGTACTTC. Looking up the rest from reference TRBV30 and TRBJ2-7 gives the full variable domain: SQTIHQWPATLVQPVGSPLSLECTVEGTSNPNLYWYRQAAGRGLQLLFYSVGIGQISSEVPQNLSASRPQDRQFILSSKKLLLSDSGFYLCAWRLAGTYEQYFGPGTRLTVT.

V usage is TRBV28 and J usage is TRBJ1-5; D unclear. The ends were cut back, 6 bases at V and 4 bases at J, with 16 bases in the middle. There are 15 residues in the CDR3. Looked up from germline, CDR1 is MDHEN and CDR2 is SYDVKM. The CDR3 DNA sequence: TGTGCCAGCAGCTTTGAGATAGCAAGAAATCAGCCCCAGCATTTT. This encodes CASSFEIARNQPQHF.

The chain is built from TRBV19 and TRBJ2-1, with 10 bases identical to TRBD2. V was clipped by 8 bases and J by 4 bases; unmatched bases: 5. CDR1 and CDR2 from the germline V gene are LNHDA and SQIVND (reference sequence). The CDR3 is 14 amino acids. The chain's CDR3 is CASRISGGYNEQFF. The CDR3 DNA sequence: TGTGCCAGTCGCATTAGCGGGGGGTACAATGAGCAGTTCTTC.

V is TRBV18 and J is TRBJ2-5; D may correspond to TRBD1 or TRBD2 (5 bases each). V was shortened by 4 bases and J by 9 bases, with 18 bases between the two germline ends. Germline loops: CDR1 KGHSH, CDR2 LQKENI. The CDR3 is made up of 14 amino acids. This CDR3 is CASSLGTAARPQYF. In nucleotides, the CDR3 is TGTGCCAGCTCACTAGGGACGGCCGCCCGTCCCCAGTACTTC.

This clone was recorded a few times. The chain couples TRBV19 to TRBJ2-7; 10 nucleotides match TRBD2. The CDR3 length is 14 residues. J was trimmed by 6 bases and V by 8 bases; bases with no gene match: 10. Germline CDR1 LNHDA, CDR2 SQIVND (reference sequence). CDR3 nucleotides: TGTGCCAGTTCCCCGACCGGGACTAGCGCCGAGCAGTACTTC. It specifies CASSPTGTSAEQYF.

Notes on this clone: Since one of the bases is ambiguous or unread, X appears in place of its residue. The chain employs TRBV28 and TRBJ1-2; D is uncertain. V was shortened by 4 bases and J by 10 bases, with 16 bases between the two germline ends. CDR1 and CDR2 (germline): MDHEN, SYDVKM. The CDR3 loop spans 13 amino acids. In DNA, the CDR3 is TGTGCCAGCAGTTCCTYGATTCGGGAAGCCTACACCTTC. It codes for CASSSXIREAYTF.

The chain is built from TRBV6-8 and TRBJ2-7, with a weak D call TRBD1 (5 bases). Germline loops: CDR1 MNHGY, CDR2 SAAAGT. The CDR3 has 15 amino acids. Trimming removed 3 bases at V and 0 bases at J, with 12 bases between. The CDR3: CASSYRKGSSYEQYF. As DNA, the CDR3 is TGTGCCAGCAGTTATCGGAAGGGGTCCTCCTACGAGCAGTACTTC.

This chain connects TRBV19 to TRBJ1-5, with a tentative D call TRBD1 (5 bases). Germline CDR1 LNHDA, CDR2 SQIVND (reference sequence). V was clipped by 9 bases and J by 7 bases, with 16 bases between them. There are 13 residues in the CDR3. Here the CDR3 DNA reads TGTGCCAGCTCCAGGGATAGAACACAGCCCCAGCATTTT. Protein: CASSRDRTQPQHF.

J is TRBJ2-5 and V is TRBV28; the match to TRBD2 covers 8 bases. The CDR3 runs to 13 residues. V was pared by 8 bases and J by 6 bases, with 8 bases of the junction left unmatched. Germline values: CDR1 MDHEN, CDR2 SYDVKM. CDR3 amino acids: CASGTSGKQTQYF. CDR3 in DNA: TGTGCCAGCGGTACTAGCGGAAAACAGACCCAGTACTTC.

This rearrangement joins TRBV28 to TRBJ1-1; D is undetermined. The germline gives CDR1 MDHEN, CDR2 SYDVKM. The CDR3 length is 16 residues. V lost 2 bases and J lost 1, with 14 bases in between. In DNA form, the CDR3 reads TGTGCCAGCAGTTTAAATGGGGAAGGCGAGAACACTGAAGCTTTCTTT. As protein: CASSLNGEGENTEAFF. Full variable domain (rest looked up from reference TRBV28 and TRBJ1-1): DVKVTQSSRYLVKRTGEKVFLECVQDMDHENMFWYRQDPGLGLRLIYFSYDVKMKEKGDIPEGYSVSREKKERFSLILESASTNQTSMYLCASSLNGEGENTEAFFGQGTRLTVV.

The chain has TRBV11-3 and TRBJ1-1; D may be TRBD1 (6 bases). Looked up from germline, CDR1 is SGHNT and CDR2 is YENEEA. The CDR3 covers 15 residues. V was trimmed by 3 bases and J by 1 base, leaving 12 bases between them. The CDR3 reads CASSLPQGKNTEAFF. The CDR3 DNA reads TGTGCCAGCAGCTTGCCTCAGGGGAAGAACACTGAAGCTTTCTTT. The full variable domain, completed using reference TRBV11-3 and TRBJ1-1, is EAGVVQSPRYKIIEKKQPVAFWCNPISGHNTLYWYLQNLGQGPELLIRYENEEAVDDSQLPKDRFSAERLKGVDSTLKIQPAELGDSAVYLCASSLPQGKNTEAFFGQGTRLTVV.

This clone showed up just a few times. The chain recombines TRBV19 with TRBJ2-7; no definite D call. This CDR3 is built from 14 residues. From germline, CDR1 is LNHDA and CDR2 SQIVND (reference sequence). The ends were cut back, 2 bases at V and 7 bases at J, with 15 bases in the middle. The CDR3 nucleotides read TGTGCCAGTAGTATACTGGGTAGGGTACAGGAGCAGTACTTC. Amino acids: CASSILGRVQEQYF.

J is TRBJ2-7 and V is TRBV6-8; perhaps TRBD1 as D (5 bases). CDR1 is MNHGY and CDR2 is SAAAGT in the germline V gene. V was clipped by 6 bases and J by 6 bases, with 18 bases between them. CDR3 size: 14 residues. The CDR3 here is CASRATAWGIEQYF. CDR3 DNA: TGTGCCAGCAGAGCGACAGCGTGGGGTATCGAGCAGTACTTC.

The rearrangement uses TRBV11-3 and TRBJ2-7; 8 bases map to TRBD2. Per germline, CDR1 SGHNT and CDR2 YENEEA. With V trimmed by 4 bases and J by 1 base, 6 bases remained unmatched. This CDR3 is built from 15 residues. The CDR3 coding sequence is TGTGCCAGCAGCTCGGGCGGGGGGTTGTCCTACGAGCAGTACTTC. Translating gives CASSSGGGLSYEQYF.

V gene TRBV10-2 combines with J gene TRBJ1-5; possible D gene TRBD1, 5 bases. This CDR3 region has 13 residues. CDR1 is WSHSY, CDR2 SAAADI, per germline. Trimming removed 5 bases at V and 9 bases at J, with 14 bases between. CDR3 amino acids: CASSPTGHGPQHF. In DNA form, the CDR3 reads TGCGCCAGCAGTCCAACAGGACATGGGCCCCAGCATTTT.

The V call is TRBV19, the J call TRBJ1-5, with TRBD1 as a possible D gene (5 bases). V lost 4 bases to trimming and J lost 0 bases, with 22 bases between them. CDR1 and CDR2 from the germline V gene are LNHDA and SQIVND (reference sequence). This CDR3 is built from 19 residues. This CDR3 reads CASSKRDPGRLYSNQPQHF. CDR3 coding DNA: TGTGCCAGTAGTAAAAGAGATCCGGGACGCCTTTATAGCAATCAGCCCCAGCATTTT.

The gene calls are TRBV28 and TRBJ1-5; D is unresolved. Trimming pared 4 bases from V and 6 bases from J, leaving 7 bases between. CDR1 and CDR2 (germline): MDHEN, SYDVKM. There are 12 residues in the CDR3. This CDR3 is CASSSNSQPQHF. CDR3 in DNA: TGTGCCAGCAGTTCGAATTCTCAGCCCCAGCATTTT.

The chain employs TRBV6-8 and TRBJ2-5; 8 nucleotides align to TRBD2. CDR3 length equals 15 residues. Germline V gives CDR1 MNHGY, CDR2 SAAAGT. The ends lost 6 bases at V and 5 bases at J; junction bases unmatched: 11. This CDR3 reads CASSRLAIARETQYF. The CDR3 nucleotides read TGTGCCAGCAGCCGACTAGCGATTGCGAGGGAGACCCAGTACTTC.

The V and J genes are TRBV29-1 and TRBJ1-4, with D possibly being TRBD1 (6 bases). The germline gives CDR1 SQVTM, CDR2 ANQGSEA. The CDR3 sequence is 14 residues long. With 2 bases removed from V and 7 bases from J, the gap between germline ends came to 14 bases. CDR3 region: CSVEYGGHGEKLFF. The CDR3 DNA reads as TGCAGCGTTGAATACGGGGGGCACGGTGAAAAACTGTTTTTT.

The chain has TRBV7-7 and TRBJ1-2, with D tentatively TRBD1 (5 bases). The CDR3 contains 17 residues. CDR1 is SSHAT and CDR2 is FNYEAQ in the germline V gene (reference sequence). The ends were cut back, 1 base at V and 8 bases at J, with 23 bases in the middle. The CDR3 coding sequence is TGTGCCAGCAGCTTAGATCAGGGTCTTAGGTCTTCGTGGGGCTACACCTTC. It yields the protein CASSLDQGLRSSWGYTF.

Regarding this clone: The junction differs from germline at one of its ends, possibly a read error. The chain carries TRBV19 and TRBJ2-4; TRBD1 is a possible D gene (5 bases). Germline V gene sequence: CDR1 LNHDA, CDR2 SQIVND (reference sequence). This CDR3 contains 18 residues. CDR3 bases: TGTACCAGTAGTATGTCAGGGTTTTATCGCGCATGGGAAAACATTCAGTACTTC. Protein product: CTSSMSGFYRAWENIQYF.

This chain uses TRBV11-3 with TRBJ2-5; no definite D call. CDR3 length: 16 residues. The germline V and J ends were trimmed by 3 bases and 0 bases, with 14 bases remaining between them. CDR1 is SGHNT and CDR2 is YENEEA in the germline V gene. In nucleotides, the CDR3 is TGTGCCAGCAGCTTCTCCCCGGGCATGAACCAAGAGACCCAGTACTTC. It specifies CASSFSPGMNQETQYF.

The chain combines TRBV4-1 with TRBJ2-3; D gene ambiguous. CDR3 length: 14 residues. The V gene lost 1 base and the J gene lost 2 bases, with 7 bases spanning the gap. Germline V gives CDR1 MGHRA, CDR2 YSYEKL. The CDR3 DNA sequence: TGCGCCAGCAGCCAAGGCCCCGACACAGATACGCAGTATTTT. Its protein is CASSQGPDTDTQYF.

The chain employs TRBV15 and TRBJ1-2, with D maybe TRBD1 (5 bases). The ends were cut back, 3 bases at V and 5 bases at J, with 22 bases in the middle. Germline V gives CDR1 LNHNV, CDR2 YYDKDF (reference sequence). The CDR3 covers 17 residues. CDR3: CATSRGFGAEGLYGYTF. For the CDR3, the DNA is TGTGCCACCAGCAGGGGGTTCGGAGCTGAGGGGTTGTATGGCTACACCTTC.

The chain carries TRBV16 and TRBJ2-7, with 9 bases fitting TRBD1. CDR3 length equals 16 residues. Germline CDR1 reads KGHSY; CDR2 reads FQNENV. V shed 8 bases and J 6 bases; nucleotides not matched to a gene: 17. CDR3 sequence (DNA): TGTGCCAGCGGTACCAAACAGGGGGCCGGGGTGAGCGAGCAGTACTTC. Translated, it gives CASGTKQGAGVSEQYF.

This clone has just one count. The rearrangement joins TRBV6-8 to TRBJ2-7; 7 nucleotides agree with TRBD1. Germline V gives CDR1 MNHGY, CDR2 SAAAGT. The CDR3 covers 15 residues. V trimming: 2 bases; J trimming: 3 bases; junction bases outside the gene matches: 7. CDR3 sequence reads: CASSYATGFYYEQYF. The CDR3 DNA sequence: TGTGCCAGCAGTTACGCGACAGGGTTCTACTACGAGCAGTACTTC.

This chain joins TRBV5-1 and TRBJ1-2; TRBD1 matches at 7 bases. The CDR3 runs to 15 residues. V was clipped by 4 bases and J by 5 bases; unmatched bases: 11. CDR1 is SGHRS, CDR2 YFSETQ, per germline. The CDR3 DNA follows: TGCGCCAGCAGCCAAGATGCAGGGGGGTGGTATGGCTACACCTTC. Its translation: CASSQDAGGWYGYTF.